These 32 T cell receptor beta chains originate from one sample sequenced in a study of cytomegalovirus exposure and HLA in healthy donors. Measured with immunoSEQ multiplex PCR; TCRdb has only the in-frame clones, and not every one. Of some 170,000 clones listed, about nine tenths are singletons. Sequencing input: PBMCs. These receptors came from a man younger than 30 in good health and CMV-seropositive.

The CDR3 reads CASSHLNRGHTEAFF. CDR3 bases: TGTGCCAGCAGCCATTTAAACAGGGGGCACACTGAAGCTTTCTTT. This rearrangement joins TRBV14 to TRBJ1-1; the match to TRBD1 covers 9 bases. This CDR3 is built from 15 residues. CDR1 is SGHDN and CDR2 is FVKESK in the germline V gene. V was clipped by 3 bases and J by 3 bases; unmatched bases: 5.

The V gene is TRBV7-3, the J gene TRBJ1-5; unclear D gene. Trimming removed 2 bases from V and 4 bases from J, with 6 bases in between. There are 13 residues in the CDR3. Germline assignment: CDR1 SGHTA and CDR2 FQGTGA. CDR3 sequence: CASSLSRNQPQHF. Here the CDR3 DNA reads TGTGCCAGCAGCTTATCCCGGAATCAGCCCCAGCATTTT.

CDR3 nucleotides: TGTGCCAGCAGCTTAGCAGGACAGTTTTATGGCTACACCTTC. It translates to CASSLAGQFYGYTF. The chain recombines TRBV11-2 with TRBJ1-2; weak D call: TRBD1 (6 bases). CDR1 and CDR2 (germline): SGHAT, FQNNGV. The CDR3 consists of 14 residues. The ends were cut back, 1 base at V and 5 bases at J, with 11 bases in the middle. Looking up the rest from reference TRBV11-2 and TRBJ1-2 gives the full variable domain: EAGVAQSPRYKIIEKRQSVAFWCNPISGHATLYWYQQILGQGPKLLIQFQNNGVVDDSQLPKDRFSAERLKGVDSTLKIQPAKLEDSAVYLCASSLAGQFYGYTFGSGTRLTVV.

This rearrangement joins TRBV27 to TRBJ2-1; the match to TRBD2 covers 7 bases. Germline lookup yields CDR1 MNHEY and CDR2 SMNVEV (reference sequence). The CDR3 contains 15 residues. V lost 3 bases, J lost 7 bases, and 9 bases stayed unmatched. This chain's CDR3 is CASSFAGDGGNEQFF. CDR3 bases: TGTGCCAGCAGTTTTGCGGGAGACGGGGGGAATGAGCAGTTCTTC.

The chain carries TRBV9 and TRBJ2-1, with D perhaps matching TRBD1 (6 bases). CDR1 and CDR2 from the germline V gene are SGDLS and YYNGEE. The V end was cut by 2 bases, the J end by 4 bases, with 13 bases between. The CDR3 extends over 15 amino acids. CDR3 sequence: CASSVGAASYNEQFF. CDR3 bases: TGTGCCAGCAGCGTGGGGGCAGCTTCTTACAATGAGCAGTTCTTC.

The sample holds one count of this clone. V is TRBV5-6 and J is TRBJ2-3, with 8 bases identical to TRBD2. The CDR3 totals 15 residues. With V trimmed by 4 bases and J by 1 base, 5 bases remained unmatched. Per germline, CDR1 SGHDT and CDR2 YYEEEE. This CDR3 reads CASSRSSGGTDTQYF. CDR3 DNA: TGTGCCAGCAGCCGGAGTAGCGGGGGCACAGATACGCAGTATTTT.

The chain recombines TRBV5-6 with TRBJ2-5, with a possible D match to TRBD1 (6 bases). There are 14 residues in the CDR3. Trimming cost V 0 bases and J 1 base, with 7 bases left between them. Germline V gene lookup returns CDR1 SGHDT and CDR2 YYEEEE. The CDR3 sequence is CASSLGQAQETQYF. The CDR3 region has the DNA TGTGCCAGCAGCTTGGGACAGGCCCAAGAGACCCAGTACTTC. The full variable domain, completed using reference TRBV5-6 and TRBJ2-5, is DAGVTQSPTHLIKTRGQQVTLRCSPKSGHDTVSWYQQALGQGPQFIFQYYEEEERQRGNFPDRFSGHQFPNYSSELNVNALLLGDSALYLCASSLGQAQETQYFGPGTRLLVL.

V and J are TRBV6-1 and TRBJ2-3; TRBD1 matches 8 bases. The CDR3 loop spans 15 amino acids. The germline V gene has CDR1 MNHNS and CDR2 SASEGT. Trimming at V came to 10 bases and at J to 0 bases, leaving 9 bases not matched to a gene. CDR3 coding DNA: TGTGCCACCTTGGCGGACAGGGAGAGCACAGATACGCAGTATTTT. Amino acid sequence: CATLADRESTDTQYF.

The V and J genes are TRBV28 and TRBJ1-1; possibly TRBD1 for D (5 bases). Germline assignment: CDR1 MDHEN and CDR2 SYDVKM. The CDR3 runs to 14 residues. The V end lost 6 bases, the J end lost 2 bases, and 13 bases lay between the germline ends. The DNA of the CDR3 is TGTGCCAGCAGAGGGGAGGGCCCTAACACTGAAGCTTTCTTT. It translates to CASRGEGPNTEAFF.

The sample holds one count of this clone. This rearrangement joins TRBV10-2 to TRBJ2-7; 8 bases line up with TRBD1. V shed 9 bases, J shed 2 bases, and the junction held 12 bases outside the gene matches. Germline CDR1 and CDR2: WSHSY and SAAADI. This CDR3 region has 15 residues. Written as DNA, the CDR3 is TGCGCCAGTATATCCGGGACAGGCTATACCTACGAGCAGTACTTC. It specifies CASISGTGYTYEQYF.

The genes are TRBV5-1 and TRBJ2-7; 10 nucleotides match TRBD1. Germline assignment: CDR1 SGHRS and CDR2 YFSETQ. With 0 bases clipped from V and 6 bases from J, the junction kept 9 bases outside the gene matches. The CDR3 runs 16 residues. CDR3 loop: CASSLGGTGVPSEQYF. The CDR3, as DNA: TGCGCCAGCAGCTTGGGTGGGACAGGGGTTCCCAGCGAGCAGTACTTC.

The chain employs TRBV7-9 and TRBJ2-7; D call uncertain. V was cut by 2 bases and J by 2 bases, with 10 bases left in between. The CDR3 is made up of 14 amino acids. Germline V gene sequence: CDR1 SEHNR, CDR2 FQNEAQ (reference sequence). The CDR3 region has the DNA TGTGCCAGCAGCTTAAGAGCTGCCACCTACGAGCAGTACTTC. Residues: CASSLRAATYEQYF.

This chain links TRBV7-2 with TRBJ2-7, with D possibly matching TRBD1 (6 bases). Trimming removed 1 base from V and 5 bases from J, with 15 bases in between. The CDR3 is 15 residues long. Per the germline V gene, CDR1 is SGHTA and CDR2 is FQGNSA. CDR3 residues: CASSLGGRGGDEQYF. CDR3 sequence (DNA): TGTGCCAGCAGCTTAGGAGGCAGGGGCGGCGACGAGCAGTACTTC.

This clone was detected once. The chain is built from TRBV13 and TRBJ2-7, with 9 bases matching TRBD1. The V and J ends lost 4 bases and 7 bases, in that order; junction bases with no gene match: 8. The CDR3 has 14 residues. Looked up from germline, CDR1 is PRHDT and CDR2 is FYEKMQ (reference sequence). The CDR3 sequence: CASSSGQGPLEQYF. The CDR3, as DNA: TGTGCCAGCAGCTCGGGACAGGGACCCCTAGAGCAGTACTTC. The full variable domain, rest sourced from reference TRBV13 and TRBJ2-7, is AAGVIQSPRHLIKEKRETATLKCYPIPRHDTVYWYQQGPGQDPQFLISFYEKMQSDKGSIPDRFSAQQFSDYHSELNMSSLELGDSALYFCASSSGQGPLEQYFGPGTRLTVT.

The rearrangement uses TRBV5-4 and TRBJ1-1; tentatively, D is TRBD1 (6 bases). CDR3 length: 15 residues. V was clipped by 1 base and J by 1 base, with 11 bases between them. CDR1 and CDR2 (germline): SGHNT, YYREEE (reference sequence). The CDR3 DNA reads as TGTGCCAGCAGCTTGTTGGCAGGGGAGAACACTGAAGCTTTCTTT. Translated, it gives CASSLLAGENTEAFF.

The rearrangement uses TRBV7-2 and TRBJ1-1, with D hard to call. From germline, CDR1 is SGHTA and CDR2 FQGNSA. The CDR3 totals 11 residues. V lost 6 bases, J lost 10 bases, and 12 bases lay in between. CDR3 sequence: CASSRGTAAFF. The DNA for the CDR3 is TGTGCCAGCAGTCGGGGAACGGCAGCTTTCTTT. The whole variable domain, remainder taken from reference TRBV7-2 and TRBJ1-1, is GAGVSQSPSNKVTEKGKDVELRCDPISGHTALYWYRQSLGQGLEFLIYFQGNSAPDKSGLPSDRFSAERTGGSVSTLTIQRTQQEDSAVYLCASSRGTAAFFGQGTRLTVV.

V gene TRBV6-1 combines with J gene TRBJ2-7; tentatively, D is TRBD1 (5 bases). V lost 5 bases and J 3 bases, leaving 17 bases between the germline ends. Germline V gene sequence: CDR1 MNHNS, CDR2 SASEGT. This CDR3 is built from 15 residues. The CDR3 DNA reads TGTGCCAGCAGTACCACAGACAGTTTGAGCTACGAGCAGTACTTC. Protein sequence: CASSTTDSLSYEQYF.

J is TRBJ2-5 and V is TRBV7-6, with TRBD2 matching over 10 bases. Looked up from germline, CDR1 is SGHVS and CDR2 is FNYEAQ. This CDR3 comprises 17 residues. V lost 1 base, J lost 2 bases, and 7 bases stayed unmatched. The CDR3 bases are TGTGCCAGCAGCTTAGGCCTAGCGGGAGAGGGGCAAGAGACCCAGTACTTC. It codes for CASSLGLAGEGQETQYF. Full variable domain (rest looked up from reference TRBV7-6 and TRBJ2-5): GAGVSQSPRYKVTKRGQDVALRCDPISGHVSLYWYRQALGQGPEFLTYFNYEAQQDKSGLPNDRFSAERPEGSISTLTIQRTEQRDSAMYRCASSLGLAGEGQETQYFGPGTRLLVL.

The chain couples TRBV7-3 to TRBJ2-1; the match to TRBD1 covers 8 bases. This CDR3 region has 14 residues. Per the germline V gene, CDR1 is SGHTA and CDR2 is FQGTGA. J was trimmed by 2 bases and V by 5 bases; bases with no gene match: 2. The CDR3 spells CASSTGGPYNEQFF. The DNA of the CDR3 is TGTGCCAGCAGCACAGGGGGACCCTACAATGAGCAGTTCTTC. The whole variable domain, filled in from reference TRBV7-3 and TRBJ2-1, reads GAGVSQTPSNKVTEKGKYVELRCDPISGHTALYWYRQSLGQGPEFLIYFQGTGAADDSGLPNDRFFAVRPEGSVSTLKIQRTERGDSAVYLCASSTGGPYNEQFFGPGTRLTVL.

This chain's CDR3 is CASSGDTEAFF. CDR3 DNA sequence: TGCGCCAGCTCAGGGGACACTGAAGCTTTCTTT. This chain links TRBV5-1 with TRBJ1-1, with D perhaps TRBD1 (6 bases). The length of the CDR3 is 11 residues. Germline loops: CDR1 SGHRS, CDR2 YFSETQ. Trimming took 7 bases from V and 3 from J, leaving 7 bases between them.

The CDR3 is CASAGQGWTGELFF. The CDR3 DNA reads TGTGCCAGCGCCGGACAGGGATGGACCGGGGAGCTGTTTTTT. The chain is built from TRBV7-9 and TRBJ2-2, with 8 positions matching TRBD1. This CDR3 is 14 amino acids long. Trimming at V came to 8 bases and at J to 5 bases, leaving 7 bases not matched to a gene. Germline CDR1 is SEHNR and CDR2 is FQNEAQ (reference sequence). Together with reference TRBV7-9 and TRBJ2-2, the CDR3 gives the full variable domain: DTGVSQNPRHKITKRGQNVTFRCDPISEHNRLYWYRQTLGQGPEFLTYFQNEAQLEKSRLLSDRFSAERPKGSFSTLEIQRTEQGDSAMYLCASAGQGWTGELFFGEGSRLTVL.

The chain is built from TRBV18 and TRBJ2-7, with 8 bases lining up with TRBD1. Germline assignment: CDR1 KGHSH and CDR2 LQKENI. The CDR3 has 14 amino acids. Trimming at V came to 3 bases and at J to 3 bases, leaving 4 bases not matched to a gene. CDR3 protein: CASSPSGGGYEQYF. The CDR3 region has the DNA TGTGCCAGCTCACCTTCAGGGGGCGGCTACGAGCAGTACTTC.

The chain is built from TRBV28 and TRBJ1-5; tentatively, D is TRBD1 (5 bases). Germline CDR1 reads MDHEN; CDR2 reads SYDVKM. The V gene lost 10 bases and the J gene lost 3 bases, with 40 bases spanning the gap. There are 22 residues in the CDR3. DNA of the CDR3: TGTGCCATTAGAGGCGTGGCTGGACGGCGCCTCGGGGGTTCAATTGACAATCAGCCCCAGCATTTT. Translated: CAIRGVAGRRLGGSIDNQPQHF.

This chain joins TRBV4-3 and TRBJ2-7, with 7 nucleotides matching TRBD2. After removal of 4 bases from V and 9 bases from J, the junction contained 18 bases not matched to a gene. Looked up from germline, CDR1 is LGHNA and CDR2 is YSLEER. CDR3 length: 16 amino acids. CDR3 bases: TGCGCCAGCAGCCCCGGGTCGCTAGCGGCATACGATGGGCAGTACTTC. Its protein is CASSPGSLAAYDGQYF.

The V call is TRBV7-9, the J call TRBJ2-1; D unresolved. V lost 4 bases and J lost 8, with 12 bases in between. Germline CDR1 reads SEHNR; CDR2 reads FQNEAQ (reference sequence). This CDR3 contains 13 residues. DNA of the CDR3: TGTGCCAGCAGCTCAGCTCCCATTTATGAGCAGTTCTTC. It codes for CASSSAPIYEQFF.

This clone was found a few times. The chain has TRBV10-3 and TRBJ1-2; 9 nucleotides line up with TRBD1. Germline V gene data show CDR1 as ENHRY and CDR2 as SYGVKD. V dropped 6 bases and J dropped 3; count of bases not matched to a gene: 2. The CDR3 has 13 residues. CDR3 bases: TGTGCCATCAGGGGGACAGGGTACTATGGCTACACCTTC. Its protein product is CAIRGTGYYGYTF.

The chain employs TRBV7-2 and TRBJ1-4; D may be TRBD1 (6 bases). The CDR3 totals 16 residues. V dropped 1 base and J dropped 0 bases, with 9 bases sitting between them. CDR1 is SGHTA, CDR2 FQGNSA, per germline. CDR3 nucleotide sequence: TGTGCCAGCAGCTTAGTGTGGACAGCAACTAATGAAAAACTGTTTTTT. It codes for CASSLVWTATNEKLFF.

The rearrangement uses TRBV5-1 and TRBJ1-1, with TRBD1 matching 7 bases. Germline CDR1 is SGHRS and CDR2 is YFSETQ. The trim removed 5 bases at V and 6 bases at J, leaving 7 bases unmatched. The CDR3 runs 13 residues. The CDR3 spells CASRDDRVSEAFF. CDR3 bases: TGCGCCAGCAGGGACGACAGGGTCTCTGAAGCTTTCTTT.

A remark on this clone: Relative to the germline gene, one junction end is altered; a read error may explain this. The chain employs TRBV4-3 and TRBJ2-1; D is uncertain. Germline lookup yields CDR1 LGHNA and CDR2 YSLEER. The CDR3 extends over 12 amino acids. CDR3 region: CASSQDGPSLLF. CDR3 coding DNA: TGCGCCAGCAGCCAAGATGGTCCTAGTTTACTCTTC.

The chain couples TRBV7-9 to TRBJ1-4, with D tentatively TRBD1 (5 bases). The V gene lost 5 bases and the J gene lost 0 bases, with 13 bases spanning the gap. The length of the CDR3 is 16 residues. Germline-derived CDR1 and CDR2 are SEHNR and FQNEAQ (reference sequence). For the CDR3, the DNA is TGTGCCAGCAGCCCGGGACTGACCCCAACTAATGAAAAACTGTTTTTT. This encodes CASSPGLTPTNEKLFF.

The rearrangement links TRBV6-5 to TRBJ2-7; 7 bases fit TRBD2. J lost 2 bases, V lost 3 bases, and 10 bases had no gene match. CDR1 is MNHEY and CDR2 is SVGAGI in the germline V gene. The CDR3 runs to 16 residues. The CDR3 DNA follows: TGTGCCAGCAGTTATGATCGGCGGGGGTCTACCTACGAGCAGTACTTC. Translation gives CASSYDRRGSTYEQYF.

The chain carries TRBV30 and TRBJ2-1; D perhaps matches TRBD1 (6 bases). This CDR3 has 14 residues. Germline V gives CDR1 GTSNPN, CDR2 SVGIG (reference sequence). Trimming shortened V by 5 bases and J by 1 base, and 12 bases separated the two germline ends. CDR3 nucleotide sequence: TGTGCCTGGTACAGGGAAGGGTCCTACAATGAGCAGTTCTTC. Its translation: CAWYREGSYNEQFF.